These 15 T cell receptor beta chains came from one sample sequenced in a study of T cells in narcolepsy. Only in-frame clones appear in the TCRdb table, and some are missing; sequencing was by immunoSEQ multiplex PCR. The sample contains roughly 34,000 clones, approximately 80% of which appear only once. Sequences were obtained from CD45RA- memory CD4+ T cells from PBMCs. The receptors derive from a human donor with narcolepsy.

This clone was seen a handful of times. The V and J genes are TRBV9 and TRBJ1-1; TRBD1 matches at 10 bases. V lost 2 bases, J lost 1 base, and 5 bases stayed unmatched. Germline V gene lookup returns CDR1 SGDLS and CDR2 YYNGEE. This CDR3 contains 16 residues. CDR3 region: CASSVRRQGANTEAFF. For the CDR3, the DNA is TGTGCCAGCAGCGTGAGGAGACAGGGGGCGAACACTGAAGCTTTCTTT.

This chain joins TRBV7-9 and TRBJ1-6, with a tentative D call TRBD1 (6 bases). In germline, CDR1 is SEHNR, CDR2 FQNEAQ (reference sequence). The CDR3 loop spans 16 amino acids. V lost 5 bases, J lost 6 bases, and 17 bases lay in between. CDR3 coding DNA: TGTGCCAGCAGCACTGTTCCGCTCAGGGGTAATTCACCCCTCCACTTT. This translates into CASSTVPLRGNSPLHF.

V gene TRBV2 combines with J gene TRBJ2-6, with D possibly TRBD1 on 5 matching bases. The germline CDR1 and CDR2 sequences are SNHLY and FYNNEI. The CDR3 runs 16 residues. V was pared by 6 bases and J by 1 base, with 13 bases between. The chain's CDR3 is CASRQGPGSGANVLTF. The CDR3 region has the DNA TGTGCCAGCAGGCAGGGTCCAGGATCTGGGGCCAACGTCCTGACTTTC.

The chain links TRBV27 to TRBJ1-1; a possible D gene is TRBD1 (6 bases). V lost 5 bases to trimming and J lost 7 bases, with 29 bases between them. Germline V gives CDR1 MNHEY, CDR2 SMNVEV (reference sequence). The length of the CDR3 is 18 residues. The CDR3 here is CASSARLQQGEDTYEAFF. The CDR3 DNA sequence: TGTGCCAGCAGTGCCCGACTACAACAGGGAGAGGATACCTATGAAGCTTTCTTT.

This sequence joins TRBV10-3 and TRBJ2-1; 9 nucleotides align to TRBD1. With V trimmed by 0 bases and J by 8 bases, 11 bases remained unmatched. Per germline, CDR1 ENHRY and CDR2 SYGVKD. The CDR3 is 17 amino acids. This CDR3 is CAISESNRDREVYEQFF. CDR3 DNA: TGTGCCATCAGTGAGTCGAACCGGGACAGGGAAGTCTATGAGCAGTTCTTC.

The chain couples TRBV7-2 to TRBJ1-2; possible D gene TRBD1, 5 bases. Trimming took 7 bases from V and 8 from J, leaving 17 bases between them. From germline, CDR1 is SGHTA and CDR2 FQGNSA. The CDR3 runs 13 residues. The DNA of the CDR3 is TGTGCCAGCACCGTAAGGGGCCCTCGAGGCTACACCTTC. Amino acids: CASTVRGPRGYTF.

The chain has TRBV7-2 and TRBJ1-1, with 9 nucleotides matching TRBD1. J lost 2 bases, V lost 4 bases, and 8 bases had no gene match. CDR3 length: 16 amino acids. Per germline, CDR1 SGHTA and CDR2 FQGNSA. The CDR3 bases are TGTGCCAGCAGCTCTCAGGGGACAGGGTTAAACACTGAAGCTTTCTTT. Its translation is CASSSQGTGLNTEAFF.

The gene calls are TRBV19 and TRBJ2-5; D is ambiguous. This CDR3 region has 14 residues. CDR1 is LNHDA, CDR2 SQIVND, per germline (reference sequence). V gave up 2 bases and J gave up 7 bases, with 14 bases separating them. CDR3 nucleotide sequence: TGTGCCAGTAGTATACCCGCGGATGGCGGGACCCAGTACTTC. Its protein is CASSIPADGGTQYF.

The V gene is TRBV10-2, the J gene TRBJ2-3; 13 nucleotides agree with TRBD2. J gave up 5 bases and V 5 bases, and 10 bases lay outside the gene matches. Looked up from germline, CDR1 is WSHSY and CDR2 is SAAADI. CDR3 length: 17 amino acids. The CDR3 loop is CASSRTSGGPRQDTQYF. The CDR3 DNA is TGCGCCAGCAGTAGGACTAGCGGGGGCCCACGACAAGATACGCAGTATTTT.

This clone was detected a few times. This chain links TRBV27 with TRBJ2-7; TRBD2 might be the D (6 bases). Trimming took 2 bases from V and 1 from J, leaving 12 bases between them. The CDR3 has 15 residues. Germline loops: CDR1 MNHEY, CDR2 SMNVEV (reference sequence). CDR3 region: CASSLRRGESYEQYF. CDR3 DNA sequence: TGTGCCAGCAGTTTAAGGCGGGGAGAATCCTACGAGCAGTACTTC.

V gene TRBV9 combines with J gene TRBJ2-1; 12 bases fit TRBD2. The V and J ends lost 0 bases and 8 bases, in that order; junction bases with no gene match: 6. This CDR3 region has 16 residues. The germline V gene encodes CDR1 SGDLS and CDR2 YYNGEE. The CDR3 nucleotides read TGTGCCAGCAGCGTAGTGAGGACTAGCGGGGTGGATGAGCAGTTCTTC. Its translation: CASSVVRTSGVDEQFF.

The chain joins TRBV15 to TRBJ1-1, with 8 bases identical to TRBD1. V shed 2 bases, J shed 5 bases, and the junction held 4 bases outside the gene matches. Germline loops: CDR1 LNHNV, CDR2 YYDKDF (reference sequence). This CDR3 contains 14 residues. CDR3 amino acids: CATSRQGAETEAFF. The CDR3 nucleotides are TGTGCCACCAGCAGACAGGGGGCAGAAACTGAAGCTTTCTTT.

CDR3 DNA: TGTGCCAGCAGCCTCAACACAGGACAGGGATGCACAGATACGCAGTATTTT. Protein product: CASSLNTGQGCTDTQYF. J is TRBJ2-3 and V is TRBV21-1; the table gives TRBD1 as D, unverified against the DNA. TRBV21-1 corresponds to a pseudogene. The CDR3 consists of 17 residues.

The rearrangement uses TRBV5-4 and TRBJ2-6; D is unresolved. CDR1 and CDR2 from the germline V gene are SGHNT and YYREEE (reference sequence). The germline V and J ends were trimmed by 4 bases and 0 bases, with 11 bases remaining between them. The CDR3 extends over 16 amino acids. The CDR3 DNA is TGTGCCAGCAGCCCCGTCCAGCCCTCTGGGGCCAACGTCCTGACTTTC. Protein: CASSPVQPSGANVLTF.

V and J are TRBV9 and TRBJ2-3, with 9 bases identical to TRBD2. The CDR3 has 15 residues. Per germline, CDR1 SGDLS and CDR2 YYNGEE. Trimming cost V 3 bases and J 2 bases; bases outside gene matches: 4. This CDR3 reads CASSAPGLATDTQYF. In DNA, the CDR3 is TGTGCCAGCAGCGCACCGGGACTAGCCACAGATACGCAGTATTTT. Filled out from reference TRBV9 and TRBJ2-3, the complete variable domain reads DSGVTQTPKHLITATGQRVTLRCSPRSGDLSVYWYQQSLDQGLQFLIQYYNGEERAKGNILERFSAQQFPDLHSELNLSSLELGDSALYFCASSAPGLATDTQYFGPGTRLTVL.